A single sample gave rise to the 18 T cell receptor beta chains below, sequenced in a study of OX40 agonist ivuxolimab in advanced cancers. The method was immunoSEQ multiplex PCR; TCRdb's version includes in-frame clones alone and lacks a portion of them. This sample carries around 13,000 clones, around 74% of them seen once, and the ten largest clones take roughly 30%. Sequencing used CD4+ or CD8+ T cells sorted from blood, obtained in a trial of the OX40 agonist ivuxolimab. Source of these receptors: an adult with an advanced solid tumor such as melanoma, head and neck, liver or kidney cancer.

As regards this clone: At the DNA level, this CDR3 is encoded by other sequences in the same sample as well. This chain connects TRBV9 to TRBJ1-1; D might be TRBD1 (6 bases). Trimming cost V 0 bases and J 4 bases, with 10 bases left between them. The germline V gene has CDR1 SGDLS and CDR2 YYNGEE. The CDR3 spans 14 residues. DNA for the CDR3: TGTGCCAGCAGCGTAGCGAGGGGGGGCACTGAAGCTTTCTTT. This gives the protein CASSVARGGTEAFF.

The V and J genes are TRBV7-9 and TRBJ2-3, with TRBD2 matching 8 bases. V shed 4 bases and J 3 bases; nucleotides not matched to a gene: 6. From germline, CDR1 is SEHNR and CDR2 FQNEAQ (reference sequence). This CDR3 spans 15 amino acids. The CDR3 DNA reads TGTGCCAGCAGCTGGCGGCGGGGGGTAACAGATACGCAGTATTTT. It codes for CASSWRRGVTDTQYF.

The CDR3 here is CASSLDPGEAYNEQFF. The CDR3, as DNA: TGCGCCAGCAGCTTGGATCCGGGAGAGGCCTACAATGAGCAGTTCTTC. This sequence joins TRBV5-1 and TRBJ2-1, with D perhaps matching TRBD2 (6 bases). The germline CDR1 and CDR2 sequences are SGHRS and YFSETQ. The CDR3 runs to 16 residues. The V and J ends lost 0 bases and 2 bases respectively, with 12 bases between them.

The chain employs TRBV7-9 and TRBJ1-4; possible D gene TRBD1, 6 bases. This CDR3 comprises 17 residues. Germline V lookup: CDR1 SEHNR, CDR2 FQNEAQ (reference sequence). Trimming pared 7 bases from V and 7 bases from J, leaving 25 bases between. CDR3 amino acids: CASTYSLGGALGEKLFF. Written as DNA, the CDR3 is TGTGCCAGCACCTACAGCCTAGGGGGGGCGCTCGGTGAAAAACTGTTTTTT.

The chain recombines TRBV5-6 with TRBJ2-7; D not resolved. The CDR3 is 11 amino acids. Germline V CDR1 and CDR2: SGHDT, YYEEEE. Trimming removed 3 bases at V and 0 bases at J, with 1 base between. The CDR3 spells CASSYSYEQYF. CDR3 in DNA: TGTGCCAGCAGCTACTCCTACGAGCAGTACTTC. Full variable domain (outside the CDR3, taken from reference TRBV5-6 and TRBJ2-7): DAGVTQSPTHLIKTRGQQVTLRCSPKSGHDTVSWYQQALGQGPQFIFQYYEEEERQRGNFPDRFSGHQFPNYSSELNVNALLLGDSALYLCASSYSYEQYFGPGTRLTVT.

This chain connects TRBV13 to TRBJ2-1, with D perhaps TRBD1 or TRBD2 (6 bases each). CDR3 size: 19 residues. Germline values: CDR1 PRHDT, CDR2 FYEKMQ (reference sequence). V was clipped by 4 bases and J by 8 bases, with 30 bases between them. This chain's CDR3 is CASSSPPLEGEAFGDEQFF. The CDR3 nucleotides are TGTGCCAGCAGCTCCCCCCCCTTAGAGGGGGAGGCATTTGGCGATGAGCAGTTCTTC.

This sequence joins TRBV5-6 and TRBJ2-7; no definite D call. Germline values: CDR1 SGHDT, CDR2 YYEEEE. Trimming pared 5 bases from V and 3 bases from J, leaving 15 bases between. This CDR3 contains 14 residues. DNA for the CDR3: TGTGCCAGCAGTAGGGCCGTAGCCGACTACGAGCAGTACTTC. This codes for CASSRAVADYEQYF.

This chain links TRBV7-2 with TRBJ2-5, with 11 bases that match TRBD1. The CDR3 runs 14 residues. V trimming: 4 bases; J trimming: 6 bases; junction bases outside the gene matches: 4. Germline V gene data show CDR1 as SGHTA and CDR2 as FQGNSA. CDR3 protein: CASSYPDRGQTQYF. In DNA, the CDR3 is TGTGCCAGCAGCTACCCGGACAGGGGGCAGACCCAGTACTTC.

The V call is TRBV2, the J call TRBJ2-4, with 10 bases matching TRBD2. V gave up 2 bases and J gave up 4 bases; unmatched junction bases: 2. The length of the CDR3 is 15 residues. Germline loops: CDR1 SNHLY, CDR2 FYNNEI. CDR3 sequence (DNA): TGTGCCAGCAGTGAATTGACTAGCGGGAAAAACATTCAGTACTTC. Its protein product is CASSELTSGKNIQYF.

This clone was counted only a few times. This sequence joins TRBV30 and TRBJ2-2; D may be TRBD1 (5 bases). V was cut by 0 bases and J by 0 bases, with 11 bases left in between. CDR1 is GTSNPN and CDR2 is SVGIG in the germline V gene (reference sequence). The CDR3 loop spans 16 amino acids. The CDR3 spells CAWSVWGLANTGELFF. The CDR3 DNA is TGTGCCTGGAGTGTCTGGGGCCTGGCGAACACCGGGGAGCTGTTTTTT.

The gene calls are TRBV30 and TRBJ2-7; the D is unclear. CDR1 is GTSNPN, CDR2 SVGIG, per germline (reference sequence). The CDR3 loop spans 12 amino acids. V was cut by 8 bases and J by 7 bases, with 18 bases left in between. The CDR3 spells CAVLDGSLEQYF. For the CDR3, the DNA is TGTGCCGTTCTGGACGGATCTCTTGAGCAGTACTTC.

The chain links TRBV10-3 to TRBJ2-7, with 11 positions matching TRBD2. CDR1 and CDR2 from the germline V gene are ENHRY and SYGVKD. Trimming removed 0 bases from V and 4 bases from J; junction bases left unmatched: 5. CDR3 length: 16 amino acids. The CDR3 loop reads CAISESLAGGTYEQYF. CDR3 DNA: TGTGCCATCAGTGAGTCTCTAGCGGGAGGAACGTACGAGCAGTACTTC.

This clone is labeled medium-sized. The chain couples TRBV7-6 to TRBJ2-7, with 11 bases that match TRBD2. With V trimmed by 1 base and J by 5 bases, 7 bases remained unmatched. Germline-derived CDR1 and CDR2 are SGHVS and FNYEAQ. The CDR3 extends over 16 amino acids. The DNA for the CDR3 is TGTGCCAGCAGCTTAGGTAGCGGGAGGGCCCTCGACGAGCAGTACTTC. Its translation: CASSLGSGRALDEQYF.

This clone came up once. V is TRBV15 and J is TRBJ1-6; D is unclear. The germline V gene has CDR1 LNHNV and CDR2 YYDKDF (reference sequence). Between the trimmed V and J ends, which lost 0 bases and 6 bases, there was a span of 9 bases. The CDR3 spans 15 residues. The CDR3 protein is CATSRDLAANSPLHF. The CDR3 bases are TGTGCCACCAGCAGAGATCTGGCAGCTAATTCACCCCTCCACTTT.

The chain links TRBV12-5 to TRBJ2-3, with 7 bases identical to TRBD1. Germline V gene sequence: CDR1 LGHNT, CDR2 FRNRAP. The CDR3 sequence is 17 residues long. The J segment lost 5 bases and the V segment lost 1 base, leaving 12 bases of the junction unmatched. This CDR3 is CASGLARQGRLRDTQYF. The CDR3 nucleotides are TGTGCTAGTGGTTTGGCCCGACAGGGACGACTTAGAGATACGCAGTATTTT.

This clone qualifies as medium-sized. The chain is built from TRBV27 and TRBJ2-1; tentatively, D is TRBD1 (5 bases). Trimming removed 0 bases at V and 8 bases at J, with 11 bases between. The CDR3 extends over 14 amino acids. CDR1 MNHEY and CDR2 SMNVEV come from the germline V gene (reference sequence). CDR3 protein: CASSLSPRVHEQFF. The CDR3 coding sequence is TGTGCCAGCAGTTTATCGCCCAGGGTACATGAGCAGTTCTTC.

This chain links TRBV14 with TRBJ1-2, with no clear D. Germline V gives CDR1 SGHDN, CDR2 FVKESK. The CDR3 contains 14 residues. Trimming pared 1 base from V and 2 bases from J, leaving 8 bases between. In DNA, the CDR3 is TGTGCCAGCAGCCAAGCTTGGCAGAACTATGGCTACACCTTC. This encodes CASSQAWQNYGYTF.

V usage is TRBV27 and J usage is TRBJ2-7; 7 positions agree with TRBD2. The ends lost 6 bases at V and 4 bases at J; junction bases unmatched: 12. CDR1 and CDR2 (germline): MNHEY, SMNVEV (reference sequence). The CDR3 is 15 residues long. CDR3 nucleotide sequence: TGTGCCAGCAGCCCTGGGGTAGGGGAGGGGTACGAGCAGTACTTC. This sequence encodes CASSPGVGEGYEQYF.